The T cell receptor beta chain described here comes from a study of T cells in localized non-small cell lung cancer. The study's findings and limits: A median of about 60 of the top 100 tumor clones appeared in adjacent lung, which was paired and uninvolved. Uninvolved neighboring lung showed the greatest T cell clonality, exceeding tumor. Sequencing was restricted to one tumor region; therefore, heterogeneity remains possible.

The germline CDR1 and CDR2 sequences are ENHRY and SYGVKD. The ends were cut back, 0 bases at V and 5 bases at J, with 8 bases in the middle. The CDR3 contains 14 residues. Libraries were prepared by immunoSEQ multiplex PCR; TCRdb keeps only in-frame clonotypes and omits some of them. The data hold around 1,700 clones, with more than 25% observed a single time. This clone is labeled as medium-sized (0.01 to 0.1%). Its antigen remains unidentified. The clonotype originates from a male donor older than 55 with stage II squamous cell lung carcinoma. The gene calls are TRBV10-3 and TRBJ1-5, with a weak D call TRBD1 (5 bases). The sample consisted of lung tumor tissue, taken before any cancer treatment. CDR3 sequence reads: CAISESWDDQPQHF. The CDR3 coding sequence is TGTGCCATCAGTGAGTCATGGGACGATCAGCCCCAGCATTTT.